The rows below give T cell receptor beta chains drawn from one sample of a study of blood T cell repertoires in COVID-19. Sequenced by immunoSEQ multiplex PCR; TCRdb stores in-frame clones only, minus some. Of approximately 180,000 clones in the sample, approximately 84% were seen once. The sample was PBMCs or T cells enriched from blood (not recorded which). These receptors were collected from a human donor with acute COVID-19. The donor label of this sample is uncertain. Each CDR3 is given with its conserved first and last residue. The D gene is left open where the match is weak. The listing skips clone size in some rows; elsewhere it reads once, few, many or a size class.

TRBJ1-1	-	-	TRBV9	CASSVGGRERTEAFF	TGTGCCAGCAGCGTAGGAGGCAGGGAACGGACTGAAGCTTTCTTT
TRBJ1-2	TRBD1	-	TRBV9	CASSPRQGFAFGYTF	TGTGCCAGCAGCCCCAGACAGGGATTTGCGTTTGGCTACACCTTC
TRBJ1-5	-	-	TRBV19	CASRQIQGIEQPQHF	TGTGCCAGTAGACAAATTCAGGGGATAGAGCAGCCCCAGCATTTT
TRBJ2-5	TRBD1	-	TRBV20-1	CSASRGQEETQYF	TGCAGTGCTAGTAGGGGACAGGAAGAGACCCAGTACTTC
TRBJ1-3	-	-	TRBV4-2	CASSQDSAGIGNTIYF	TGTGCCAGCAGCCAAGATAGTGCAGGGATCGGAAACACCATATATTTT
TRBJ1-2	-	-	TRBV6-5	CASTENNYGYTF	TGTGCCAGCACGGAGAATAACTATGGCTACACCTTC
TRBJ1-1	-	once	TRBV5-1	CASSLAGGPEAFF	TGCGCCAGCAGCTTAGCAGGTGGGCCTGAAGCTTTCTTT
TRBJ2-2	-	-	TRBV21-1	CASSKDRGRRTGELFF	TGTGCCAGCAGCAAAGATCGAGGGAGGAGAACCGGGGAGCTGTTTTTT
TRBJ1-6	-	-	TRBV20-1	CSAGKNQGLHF	TGCAGTGCTGGAAAGAATCAGGGCCTCCACTTT
TRBJ2-2	-	-	TRBV29-1	CSARLENTGELFF	TGCAGCGCGCGACTAGAAAACACCGGGGAGCTGTTTTTT
TRBJ2-5	-	-	TRBV27	CASRSLGRETQYF	TGTGCCAGCAGATCCCTGGGGAGAGAGACCCAGTACTTC
TRBJ2-1	TRBD2	-	TRBV9	CASSAGLAGDNEQFF	TGTGCCAGCAGCGCCGGACTAGCGGGGGACAATGAGCAGTTCTTC
TRBJ1-6	-	-	TRBV6-5	CASRRAGNSPLHF	TGTGCCAGCAGAAGGGCAGGGAATTCACCCCTCCACTTT
TRBJ1-2	-	-	TRBV29-1	CSVSSNYGYTF	TGCAGCGTTTCTTCGAACTATGGCTACACCTTC
TRBJ1-2	-	-	TRBV5-4	CASSSPRQAIYGYTF	TGTGCCAGCAGCTCACCCAGACAGGCAATCTATGGCTACACCTTC
TRBJ1-5	-	-	TRBV5-8	CASSIWTPNQPQHF	TGTGCCAGCAGCATCTGGACACCCAATCAGCCCCAGCATTTT
TRBJ1-1	TRBD1	-	TRBV2	CASSVDRGRAFF	TGTGCCAGCAGCGTCGACAGGGGAAGAGCTTTCTTT
TRBJ2-2	-	-	TRBV13	CASSHRVGELFF	TGTGCCAGCAGCCACAGGGTGGGGGAGCTGTTTTTT
TRBJ2-1	-	-	TRBV27	CASRRGYNEQFF	TGTGCCAGCAGGAGGGGGTACAATGAGCAGTTCTTC
TRBJ1-2	TRBD1	-	TRBV3-1/TRBV3-2	CASSHLGGAHYGYTF	TGTGCCAGCAGCCATCTAGGGGGCGCCCACTATGGCTACACCTTC
TRBJ1-2	TRBD1	-	TRBV14	CASSDRVNYGYTF	TGTGCCAGCTCCGACAGGGTAAACTATGGCTACACCTTC
TRBJ1-5	-	-	TRBV9	CASRPLNQRDSNQPQHF	TGTGCCAGCAGACCCCTTAATCAGCGAGATAGCAATCAGCCCCAGCATTTT
TRBJ1-1	TRBD1	-	TRBV5-1	CASSLGAGQGRTEAFF	TGCGCCAGCAGCTTGGGGGCGGGACAGGGGCGGACTGAAGCTTTCTTT